Sequencing of this T cell receptor beta chain was carried out in a study of T-cell reconstitution after alpha-beta-depleted transplantation in children. Whole-study results and caveats: Expanded graft clones, several hundred of them, were reportedly the source of alpha-beta T cells about two months after transplant. Hyperexpanded clones declined; after one year, newly produced T cells mostly supplied diversity.

This CDR3 has 13 amino acids. V was pared by 10 bases and J by 1 base, with 10 bases between. CDR1 and CDR2 (germline): MNHEY, SVGEGT. The sample holds a few counts of this clonotype. Antigen specificity is unknown. A library of TCRbeta sequences, prepared with unique molecular identifiers, was generated. Each CDR3 protein is one row after TCRdb ran MiXCR on the PCR reads. The profile shows approximately 1,000,000 distinct CDR3 sequences, roughly 29% of them singletons. The chain carries TRBV6-2 or TRBV6-3 and TRBJ2-2, with D possibly being TRBD1 (5 bases). The sequencing here drew on PBMCs, mostly from graft donor cells, taken 360 days after TCRalphabeta/CD19-depleted stem cell transplant. This clonotype originated in a boy in the first two years of life who had a stem cell transplant for SCID, so the T cells may come from the graft donor. The CDR3 DNA sequence: TGTGCCACCGGAACAGGGAACACCGGGGAGCTGTTTTTT. It translates to CATGTGNTGELFF.